This TCR beta chain was found in a study of blood T cell repertoires in COVID-19 (dated by TCRdb to the early 2020s). Some background on the complete study: The collaborator samples originated in the United States, Italy and Spain and spanned the acute and convalescent phases of COVID-19. The material from the prospective study consisted of cDNA or gDNA derived from T cells, B-cell-depleted T cells, or PBMCs. Subjects who had been exposed to COVID-19, were actively infected with it, or had recovered from it provided the deeply sampled blood TCRbeta repertoires that made up the dataset. The repertoires were released in a freely available public database intended as a resource for research on the immune response to SARS-CoV-2. The samples were drawn from two sources: the first 160 participants of the ongoing ImmuneRACE study, and about 1,300 subjects contributed by 6 global collaborators. Nearly every sample came with metadata listing a de-identified subject ID, COVID-19 status, age in years and sex. Where HLA class I and class II types were available, the types were taken from metadata supplied by the sample provider, not from assay-based typing.

Each collaborating institution followed its own protocols to collect whole blood in K2EDTA tubes. For TCRbeta analysis, collaborators shipped samples as frozen whole blood, isolated PBMCs, or DNA extracted from either of those sample types. Concerning this clone: The target of this receptor is not known. Base qualities are not provided; no much larger clone lies one nucleotide away.

Spanning cysteine to phenylalanine, the CDR3 consists of 14 amino acids. CDR3 DNA only is kept here, 42 bases in frame from base 1. Looking up the germline V gene (reference sequence) yields CDR1 SGHKS and CDR2 YYEKEE. Germline trimming amounts to 4 bases on V and 10 bases on J, with 11 as the count of junction bases outside the gene matches. Overall results and qualifications from the work: The quantity of clinical and demographic metadata differed by source and by participant and was supplied without curation.

TCRbeta CDR3 regions were amplified from genomic DNA using the immunoSEQ Assay, a bias-controlled multiplex PCR. Regarding the original processing steps: Nucleated cell counts per sample were estimated from amplification of reference gene primers within the assay. Sequence reads were collapsed and filtered to measure the absolute abundance of every unique TCRbeta CDR3 rearrangement. Productive Simpson clonality was computed per sample as the square root of Simpson's diversity index over productive rearrangements. TCRdb provides this immuneACCESS table in a form limited to in-frame rearrangements. Some clones are lacking; in checked studies, under half of them reflect an unresolved V gene, and why the rest are absent is not known. The V and J calls and clone size were taken over from that table, and D and trimming were inferred from the DNA. The sample contains about 56,000 clones, around four fifths of them found a single time. Roughly 13% of the sample comes from the top ten.

This TCR was sampled from a woman over 75 with acute or convalescent COVID-19. The V and J segments used are TRBV5-5 and TRBJ1-1, with 9 bases aligning to TRBD1. The specimen was peripheral blood. CDR3 protein: CASSRSGTGFVAFF. The nucleotides are TGTGCCAGCAGCCGGTCCGGGACAGGGTTTGTAGCTTTCTTT. The full variable domain, with segments outside the CDR3 supplied by the reference TRBV5-5 and TRBJ1-1 proteins, appears as DAGVTQSPTHLIKTRGQQVTLRCSPISGHKSVSWYQQVLGQGPQFIFQYYEKEERGRGNFPDRFSARQFPNYSSELNVNALLLGDSALYLCASSRSGTGFVAFFGQGTRLTVV.